The next 28 T cell receptor beta chains were all read from a single sample in a study of T cell responses to AZD1222 COVID-19 vaccine. Sequencing was performed with immunoSEQ multiplex PCR; in TCRdb, only in-frame clones are kept and a portion is missing. The sample holds about 80,000 clones, 80% to 90% seen once. The sample consisted of peripheral blood, taken 28 days after the second AZD1222 dose. All receptors come from an adult who received the AZD1222 COVID-19 vaccine.

This chain links TRBV5-8 with TRBJ2-3; TRBD1 matches at 7 bases. V shed 0 bases and J 0 bases; nucleotides not matched to a gene: 1. The CDR3 covers 15 residues. Per the germline V gene, CDR1 is SGHTS and CDR2 is YDEGEE. The CDR3 coding sequence is TGTGCCAGCAGCTTGGAGGGGGCTAGCACAGATACGCAGTATTTT. It is translated as CASSLEGASTDTQYF.

V and J are TRBV28 and TRBJ2-7, with a weak D call TRBD1 (5 bases). The CDR3 runs 15 residues. Per germline, CDR1 MDHEN and CDR2 SYDVKM. Deletions cut 1 base from V and 2 bases from J, with 12 bases between. The CDR3 DNA sequence: TGTGCCAGCAGTTTATTGGCAGGGTCGACCTACGAGCAGTACTTC. Residues: CASSLLAGSTYEQYF.

This clone appeared a single time. V usage is TRBV19 and J usage is TRBJ1-1; D remains ambiguous. V shed 1 base and J shed 7 bases, with 10 bases lying between them. Germline loops: CDR1 LNHDA, CDR2 SQIVND (reference sequence). The CDR3 loop spans 13 amino acids. This chain's CDR3 is CASSIGPGIEAFF. The CDR3, as DNA: TGTGCCAGTAGTATAGGGCCAGGAATTGAAGCTTTCTTT.

This clone appeared a single time. The chain employs TRBV11-3 and TRBJ2-5, with D maybe TRBD1 (6 bases). Trimming left V 3 bases short and J 7 bases short, with 12 bases between. CDR1 is SGHNT and CDR2 is YENEEA in the germline V gene. The CDR3 sequence is 13 residues long. CDR3 sequence: CASSFNREGTQYF. Here the CDR3 DNA reads TGTGCCAGCAGCTTTAACAGGGAAGGGACCCAGTACTTC. The whole variable domain, filled in from reference TRBV11-3 and TRBJ2-5, reads EAGVVQSPRYKIIEKKQPVAFWCNPISGHNTLYWYLQNLGQGPELLIRYENEEAVDDSQLPKDRFSAERLKGVDSTLKIQPAELGDSAVYLCASSFNREGTQYFGPGTRLLVL.

This clone is a singleton in its sample. The J gene is TRBJ1-6, the V gene TRBV9; 7 bases are shared with TRBD1. The ends lost 0 bases at V and 10 bases at J; junction bases unmatched: 4. Germline CDR1 SGDLS, CDR2 YYNGEE. The CDR3 contains 14 residues. The DNA for the CDR3 is TGTGCCAGCAGCGTAGAGGGGGCTCAGTCACCCCTCCACTTT. Protein product: CASSVEGAQSPLHF.

The genes are TRBV9 and TRBJ2-1; 8 bases are shared with TRBD1. CDR1 and CDR2 from the germline V gene are SGDLS and YYNGEE. The junction had 1 base not matched to a gene; V was cut back by 2 bases and J by 3 bases. The CDR3 length is 14 residues. The CDR3 sequence: CASSVGQGYNEQFF. CDR3 coding DNA: TGTGCCAGCAGCGTTGGACAGGGCTACAATGAGCAGTTCTTC.

The chain employs TRBV30 and TRBJ2-2; no firm D call. This CDR3 has 15 amino acids. The ends were cut back, 0 bases at V and 8 bases at J, with 16 bases in the middle. Germline lookup yields CDR1 GTSNPN and CDR2 SVGIG (reference sequence). The DNA for the CDR3 is TGTGCCTGGAGTGTAACCCCTTCATTTAGAGGGGAGCTGTTTTTT. As protein: CAWSVTPSFRGELFF.

The chain links TRBV27 to TRBJ2-5; no firm D call. Germline CDR1 is MNHEY and CDR2 is SMNVEV (reference sequence). The V gene lost 7 bases and the J gene lost 2 bases, with 11 bases spanning the gap. This CDR3 spans 13 amino acids. CDR3 coding DNA: TGTGCCAGCAAGAGTTTTCGGCAAGAGACCCAGTACTTC. Protein product: CASKSFRQETQYF.

V and J are TRBV21-1 and TRBJ1-5. TRBV21-1 is a documented pseudogene. There are 19 residues in the CDR3. The CDR3 nucleotides read TGTGCCAGCAGCAACCAAGATGGGGGGATTGTGTATCGCAATCAGCCCCAGCATTTT. It encodes CASSNQDGGIVYRNQPQHF.

The gene calls are TRBV28 and TRBJ1-6, with D possibly TRBD1 on 6 matching bases. Germline CDR1 reads MDHEN; CDR2 reads SYDVKM. Trimming cost V 5 bases and J 7 bases, with 18 bases left between them. The CDR3 consists of 16 residues. The CDR3 coding sequence is TGTGCCAGCAGTAGAAAATGGGGGGCTGGGAATTCACCCCTCCACTTT. Translation: CASSRKWGAGNSPLHF.

The V call is TRBV9, the J call TRBJ2-3; D may be TRBD2 (7 bases). Trimming took 4 bases from V and 5 from J, leaving 17 bases between them. Germline assignment: CDR1 SGDLS and CDR2 YYNGEE. CDR3 length equals 15 residues. CDR3 in amino acids: CASSSSRGGIDTQYF. The CDR3, as DNA: TGTGCCAGCAGCTCCTCAAGGGGGGGGATAGATACGCAGTATTTT.

The genes are TRBV18 and TRBJ1-1; 7 positions agree with TRBD1. V trimming: 6 bases; J trimming: 0 bases; junction bases outside the gene matches: 1. Germline V lookup: CDR1 KGHSH, CDR2 LQKENI. The CDR3 length is 13 residues. DNA of the CDR3: TGTGCCAGCTCCGGGACAGTGAACACTGAAGCTTTCTTT. It is translated as CASSGTVNTEAFF.

The chain recombines TRBV7-6 with TRBJ2-1; 10 bases line up with TRBD2. Unmatched junction bases numbered 10, after V lost 4 bases and J lost 7 bases. The V gene's germline CDR1 is SGHVS and CDR2 FNYEAQ. The CDR3 length is 16 residues. In DNA form, the CDR3 reads TGTGCCAGCAGCTCTCCGACTAAGCGGGGGGGGAATGAGCAGTTCTTC. Protein product: CASSSPTKRGGNEQFF.

The V gene is TRBV28, the J gene TRBJ1-2; no clear D gene. V was clipped by 6 bases and J by 3 bases, with 8 bases between them. This CDR3 contains 12 residues. Germline CDR1 reads MDHEN; CDR2 reads SYDVKM. CDR3 loop: CASSLRDYGYTF. The CDR3 nucleotides read TGTGCCAGCAGCCTTAGGGACTATGGCTACACCTTC.

This chain joins TRBV28 and TRBJ1-2, with TRBD1 identical over 9 bases. This CDR3 spans 18 amino acids. With V trimmed by 2 bases and J by 3 bases, 13 bases remained unmatched. CDR1 is MDHEN, CDR2 SYDVKM, per germline. The DNA for the CDR3 is TGTGCCAGCAGTTTAATACAAGGGACAGGGATTTTTGACTATGGCTACACCTTC. Protein sequence: CASSLIQGTGIFDYGYTF.

CDR3 sequence reads: CASSKAKGPGEGYTF. CDR3 DNA: TGTGCCAGCAGCAAAGCGAAGGGGCCTGGGGAAGGCTACACCTTC. The V call is TRBV21-1, the J call TRBJ1-2; whether TRBD1, the table's D call, matches the DNA was not checked. TRBV21-1 is a recognized pseudogene. CDR3 length equals 15 residues.

The chain is built from TRBV5-4 and TRBJ2-1; tentatively, D is TRBD2 (5 bases). Per the germline V gene, CDR1 is SGHNT and CDR2 is YYREEE (reference sequence). Between the trimmed V and J ends, which lost 3 bases and 5 bases, there was a span of 9 bases. This CDR3 is built from 13 residues. CDR3: CASSSGLNNEQFF. For the CDR3, the DNA is TGTGCCAGCAGCTCCGGACTCAACAATGAGCAGTTCTTC.

This clone is deemed medium-sized. The rearrangement joins TRBV7-8 to TRBJ2-2; the D call may be TRBD1 or TRBD2 (7 bases each). Trimming stripped 5 bases from V and 4 bases from J, with 20 bases between. Germline CDR1 is SGHVS and CDR2 is FQNEAQ. CDR3 length equals 17 residues. This chain's CDR3 is CASSRGGGSGATGELFF. The CDR3 DNA reads as TGTGCCAGCAGCCGAGGGGGCGGGAGTGGAGCCACCGGGGAGCTGTTTTTT.

The count of this clone is one. J is TRBJ2-7 and V is TRBV6-5; perhaps D is TRBD1 or TRBD2 (6 bases each). The CDR3 totals 14 residues. With 6 bases removed from V and 4 bases from J, the gap between germline ends came to 16 bases. CDR1 and CDR2 from the germline V gene are MNHEY and SVGAGI. This CDR3 reads CASRRRGGRYEQYF. As DNA, the CDR3 is TGTGCCAGCAGAAGGCGAGGGGGGCGGTACGAGCAGTACTTC.

This chain uses TRBV24-1 with TRBJ2-7; D may be TRBD1 (5 bases). This CDR3 region has 15 residues. V lost 7 bases to trimming and J lost 0 bases, with 15 bases between them. Germline lookup yields CDR1 KGHDR and CDR2 SFDVKD. The CDR3 loop is CATSHPADSSYEQYF. For the CDR3, the DNA is TGTGCCACCAGCCATCCCGCAGACAGCTCCTACGAGCAGTACTTC.

The chain couples TRBV11-2 to TRBJ2-3; D is tentatively TRBD1 or TRBD2 (5 bases each). CDR1 SGHAT and CDR2 FQNNGV come from the germline V gene. The CDR3 spans 15 residues. V was cut by 1 base and J by 4 bases, with 12 bases left in between. Here the CDR3 DNA reads TGTGCCAGCAGCTTAGGGAGAGGGGTGGCAGATACGCAGTATTTT. It specifies CASSLGRGVADTQYF. The variable domain in full, with the rest retrieved from reference TRBV11-2 and TRBJ2-3, is EAGVAQSPRYKIIEKRQSVAFWCNPISGHATLYWYQQILGQGPKLLIQFQNNGVVDDSQLPKDRFSAERLKGVDSTLKIQPAKLEDSAVYLCASSLGRGVADTQYFGPGTRLTVL.

The rearrangement links TRBV7-9 to TRBJ2-1, with 14 nucleotides matching TRBD2. The CDR3 consists of 17 residues. Germline assignment: CDR1 SEHNR and CDR2 FQNEAQ (reference sequence). V was pared by 5 bases and J by 4 bases, with 7 bases of the junction left unmatched. In nucleotides, the CDR3 is TGTGCCAGCAGCCAAGGGACTAGCGGGGGTGTATACAATGAGCAGTTCTTC. Its translation: CASSQGTSGGVYNEQFF.

The V gene is TRBV6-6, the J gene TRBJ1-1; the D is unclear. The CDR3 has 15 amino acids. Trimming shortened V by 5 bases and J by 2 bases, and 15 bases separated the two germline ends. Germline CDR1 and CDR2: MNHNY and SVGAGI (reference sequence). The CDR3 is CASSPTRTVNTEAFF. In DNA, the CDR3 is TGTGCCAGCAGTCCCACCCGGACGGTTAACACTGAAGCTTTCTTT.

The rearrangement joins TRBV7-8 to TRBJ1-3, with unresolved D. V was trimmed by 6 bases and J by 2 bases, leaving 8 bases between them. The CDR3 contains 13 residues. Looked up from germline, CDR1 is SGHVS and CDR2 is FQNEAQ. Here the CDR3 DNA reads TGTGCCAGCAGGGCCGGGGCTGGAAACACCATATATTTT. Protein: CASRAGAGNTIYF.

The chain employs TRBV9 and TRBJ2-2; no firm D call. CDR1 SGDLS and CDR2 YYNGEE come from the germline V gene. The CDR3 consists of 12 residues. Trimming removed 8 bases at V and 7 bases at J, with 12 bases between. In nucleotides, the CDR3 is TGTGCCAGTACGACAAACGGCGGGGAGCTGTTTTTT. It translates to CASTTNGGELFF. Variable domain in full (rest from reference TRBV9 and TRBJ2-2): DSGVTQTPKHLITATGQRVTLRCSPRSGDLSVYWYQQSLDQGLQFLIQYYNGEERAKGNILERFSAQQFPDLHSELNLSSLELGDSALYFCASTTNGGELFFGEGSRLTVL.

This clone was found a few times. CDR3 nucleotide sequence: TGTGCCAGCAGTGGACGGAACACCGGGGAGCTGTTTTTT. It translates to CASSGRNTGELFF. The rearrangement joins TRBV6-4 to TRBJ2-2, with D hard to call. The CDR3 totals 13 residues. V gave up 4 bases and J gave up 1 base, with 4 bases separating them. The germline gives CDR1 MRHNA, CDR2 SNTAGT.

The chain uses TRBV12-3 or TRBV12-4 and TRBJ1-2; D remains ambiguous. This CDR3 is built from 13 residues. Deletions cut 6 bases from V and 6 bases from J, with 14 bases between. The CDR3 DNA follows: TGTGCCAGCAGCCCAGGCCCCGGGCATGGCTACACCTTC. Its translation is CASSPGPGHGYTF.

The V gene is TRBV7-3, the J gene TRBJ1-1; no reliable D call. CDR1 SGHTA and CDR2 FQGTGA come from the germline V gene. This CDR3 comprises 14 residues. The V end lost 2 bases, the J end lost 1 base, and 8 bases lay between the germline ends. The DNA of the CDR3 is TGTGCCAGCAGCTTATCCCACAGGAACACTGAAGCTTTCTTT. Translated: CASSLSHRNTEAFF.